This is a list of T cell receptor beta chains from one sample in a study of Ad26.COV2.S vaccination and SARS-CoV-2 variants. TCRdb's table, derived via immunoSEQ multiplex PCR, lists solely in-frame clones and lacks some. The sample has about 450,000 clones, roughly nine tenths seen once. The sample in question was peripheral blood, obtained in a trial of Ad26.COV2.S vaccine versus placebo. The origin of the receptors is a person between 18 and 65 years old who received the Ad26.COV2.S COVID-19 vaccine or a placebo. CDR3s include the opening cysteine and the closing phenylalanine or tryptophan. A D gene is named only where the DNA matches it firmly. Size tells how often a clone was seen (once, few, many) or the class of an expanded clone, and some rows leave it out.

CDR3: CASSVPTRRTANTGELFF
DNA: TGTGCCAGCAGCGTGCCGACTAGAAGGACCGCGAACACCGGGGAGCTGTTTTTT
V: TRBV5-6
length: 18
D: NA
size: NA
J: TRBJ2-2

CDR3: CATAPAPHNEQFF
DNA: TGTGCCACCGCTCCAGCCCCCCACAATGAGCAGTTCTTC
V: TRBV9
length: 13
D: NA
size: NA
J: TRBJ2-1

CDR3: CASNGDNYGYTF
DNA: TGTGCCAGCAACGGGGATAACTATGGCTACACCTTC
V: TRBV10-3
length: 12
D: NA
size: NA
J: TRBJ1-2

CDR3: CASSVSLGGVNQPQHF
DNA: TGTGCCAGCAGCGTGTCCCTCGGGGGGGTCAATCAGCCCCAGCATTTT
V: TRBV9
length: 16
D: NA
size: NA
J: TRBJ1-5

CDR3: CASSGGGREQFF
DNA: TGTGCCAGCAGCGGAGGGGGGCGGGAGCAGTTCTTC
V: TRBV3-1/TRBV3-2
length: 12
D: NA
size: NA
J: TRBJ2-1

CDR3: CASSQGQEYSPLHF
DNA: TGTGCCAGCAGCCAAGGACAGGAGTATTCACCCCTCCACTTT
V: TRBV3-1/TRBV3-2
length: 14
D: NA
size: NA
J: TRBJ1-6

CDR3: CASSWRGRFSGANVLTF
DNA: TGTGCCAGCAGTTGGAGGGGCCGATTCTCTGGGGCCAACGTCCTGACTTTC
V: TRBV6-2/TRBV6-3
length: 17
D: NA
size: NA
J: TRBJ2-6

CDR3: CASSLVGTGIYNSPLHF
DNA: TGTGCCAGCAGCTTAGTGGGGACAGGGATCTATAATTCACCCCTCCACTTT
V: TRBV7-2
length: 17
D: TRBD1
size: NA
J: TRBJ1-6

CDR3: CASAAGEVGYTF
DNA: TGTGCCAGCGCCGCAGGGGAGGTTGGCTACACCTTC
V: TRBV2
length: 12
D: NA
size: once
J: TRBJ1-2

CDR3: CAISPLAGGPIEQFF
DNA: TGTGCCATCAGCCCCCTAGCGGGGGGGCCAATTGAGCAGTTCTTC
V: TRBV10-3
length: 15
D: TRBD2
size: NA
J: TRBJ2-1

CDR3: CASSEYPPGGGVGQPQHF
DNA: TGTGCCAGCAGTGAATACCCCCCCGGGGGTGGGGTAGGTCAGCCCCAGCATTTT
V: TRBV6-1
length: 18
D: NA
size: once
J: TRBJ1-5

CDR3: CATAQGMNTEAFF
DNA: TGTGCCACCGCGCAGGGGATGAACACTGAAGCTTTCTTT
V: TRBV15
length: 13
D: NA
size: NA
J: TRBJ1-1

CDR3: CASSSDSQETQYF
DNA: TGTGCCAGTAGTTCGGACAGCCAAGAGACCCAGTACTTC
V: TRBV19
length: 13
D: NA
size: NA
J: TRBJ2-5

CDR3: CASSLLGSGRADEQFF
DNA: TGCGCCAGCAGCCTTCTGGGGAGCGGGAGGGCCGATGAGCAGTTCTTC
V: TRBV4-1
length: 16
D: TRBD2
size: NA
J: TRBJ2-1

CDR3: CATQSGDGATNEKLFF
DNA: TGTGCCACCCAAAGTGGGGATGGGGCAACTAATGAAAAACTGTTTTTT
V: TRBV2
length: 16
D: NA
size: NA
J: TRBJ1-4

CDR3: CASSYSGLAQNIQYF
DNA: TGTGCCAGCAGTTACTCGGGGTTAGCTCAAAACATTCAGTACTTC
V: TRBV6-6
length: 15
D: NA
size: NA
J: TRBJ2-4

CDR3: CASSWGGGAHQPQHF
DNA: TGTGCCAGCAGCTGGGGTGGGGGGGCTCATCAGCCCCAGCATTTT
V: TRBV28
length: 15
D: NA
size: NA
J: TRBJ1-5

CDR3: CAWNGQGGHEQFF
DNA: TGTGCCTGGAACGGACAGGGCGGTCATGAGCAGTTCTTC
V: TRBV30
length: 13
D: TRBD1
size: NA
J: TRBJ2-1

CDR3: CASSPTAGGLTDTQYF
DNA: TGTGCCAGCTCCCCCACAGCGGGGGGGCTCACAGATACGCAGTATTTT
V: TRBV18
length: 16
D: TRBD2
size: NA
J: TRBJ2-3

CDR3: CASSEGPNYEQYF
DNA: TGTGCCAGCAGCGAGGGACCTAACTACGAGCAGTACTTC
V: TRBV11-2
length: 13
D: NA
size: NA
J: TRBJ2-7

CDR3: CASSLREETQYF
DNA: TGTGCCAGCAGTCTCAGGGAGGAGACCCAGTACTTC
V: TRBV7-6
length: 12
D: NA
size: NA
J: TRBJ2-5

CDR3: CASSRGPGTAAGNTIYF
DNA: TGTGCCAGTAGTAGGGGACCGGGAACTGCTGCCGGAAACACCATATATTTT
V: TRBV19
length: 17
D: NA
size: NA
J: TRBJ1-3

CDR3: CASSLSDGLLTSTDTQYF
DNA: TGTGCCAGCAGCTTATCGGACGGCCTACTAACTAGCACAGATACGCAGTATTTT
V: TRBV11-3
length: 18
D: NA
size: NA
J: TRBJ2-3

CDR3: CASSLRFRGPETQYF
DNA: TGTGCCAGCAGTTTAAGGTTTAGGGGGCCTGAGACCCAGTACTTC
V: TRBV28
length: 15
D: TRBD1
size: NA
J: TRBJ2-5

CDR3: CASSLGGVPMNTEAFF
DNA: TGTGCCAGCAGCTTGGGGGGAGTCCCCATGAACACTGAAGCTTTCTTT
V: TRBV5-4
length: 16
D: NA
size: NA
J: TRBJ1-1

CDR3: CASSLDRGRTGEAFF
DNA: TGTGCCAGCAGCTTAGACAGGGGGCGGACGGGTGAAGCTTTCTTT
V: TRBV7-2
length: 15
D: TRBD1
size: NA
J: TRBJ1-1

CDR3: CSVPFRQGDGYTF
DNA: TGCAGCGTGCCATTCCGACAGGGCGATGGCTACACCTTC
V: TRBV29-1
length: 13
D: TRBD1
size: NA
J: TRBJ1-2

CDR3: CASSPFGAYNEQFF
DNA: TGTGCCAGCTCACCCTTCGGTGCGTACAATGAGCAGTTCTTC
V: TRBV18
length: 14
D: NA
size: NA
J: TRBJ2-1

CDR3: CASSAGDRAINGYTF
DNA: TGTGCCAGCAGTGCAGGGGACAGGGCCATTAATGGCTACACCTTC
V: TRBV28
length: 15
D: TRBD1
size: NA
J: TRBJ1-2

CDR3: CATSRDPGHGYTF
DNA: TGTGCCACCAGCAGAGATCCAGGGCATGGCTACACCTTC
V: TRBV15
length: 13
D: NA
size: NA
J: TRBJ1-2

CDR3: CASSTTSGGMFF
DNA: TGTGCCAGCAGCACCACTAGCGGGGGAATGTTCTTC
V: TRBV7-3
length: 12
D: TRBD2
size: NA
J: TRBJ2-1

CDR3: CASSPGGLAGGLSYEQYF
DNA: TGTGCCAGCAGCCCAGGGGGTCTAGCGGGGGGTCTATCCTACGAGCAGTACTTC
V: TRBV28
length: 18
D: TRBD2
size: NA
J: TRBJ2-7

CDR3: CASSKMRTPPKSPLHF
DNA: TGTGCCAGCAGCAAAATGAGGACACCACCGAAATCACCCCTCCACTTT
V: TRBV21-1
length: 16
D: NA
size: NA
J: TRBJ1-6